The clone carrying this T cell receptor beta chain showed up many times. Its antigen is not known. TCRdb re-called the RACE reads through MiXCR, storing one row per CDR3 protein. The data contain some 52,000 distinct CDR3 sequences, 9.9% of them seen just once; the ten biggest clones take up approximately 17%. This sample was included in a study of human T cells and chemical hapten exposure. Findings and caveats of the study: In the PT1 data, expanded TCR counts showed a positive correlation with patch test score.

Time point given: patch test 3, about 24 weeks after DPC sensitization. Treatment specified: therapeutic diphenylcyclopropenone sensitization with weekly scalp DPC. This CDR3 comprises 13 residues. The junction had 4 bases not matched to a gene; V was cut back by 5 bases and J by 7 bases. Sequenced material: whole blood, taken in connection with sensitization to the hapten diphenylcyclopropenone (DPC). The TCR sequence derives from a woman aged 40 to 49 with alopecia areata. Some clones in this sample may be carry-over from other donors' samples. The chain joins TRBV12-3 or TRBV12-4 to TRBJ1-5, with 8 bases identical to TRBD1. As DNA, the CDR3 is TGTGCCAGCAGTCAGGGGGCTGAACAGCCCCAGCATTTT. Translated, it gives CASSQGAEQPQHF.